This is a list of T cell receptor beta chains from one sample in a study of blood T cell repertoires in COVID-19. Using immunoSEQ multiplex PCR, the repertoire was profiled, and TCRdb retains in-frame clones only, with some absent. This repertoire shows 150,000 to 200,000 clones, about nine tenths found once; its top ten account for roughly 0.8%. Specimen: PBMCs or T cells enriched from blood (not recorded which). The receptor set was obtained from a woman between 18 and 29 years old who had recovered from COVID-19. Each CDR3 is given with its conserved first and last residue. The order of the fields is J gene, V gene, clone size, D gene, CDR3 DNA, CDR3 protein. A D gene is named only where the DNA matches it firmly. Only some rows state a clone size, as once, few, many or a class for expanded clones.

TRBJ1-5 | TRBV19 | few | - | TGTGCCAGTAGTATAGCCCAGGGCCAGCCCCAGCATTTT | CASSIAQGQPQHF
TRBJ2-2 | TRBV18 | - | - | TGTGCCAGCTCATCCGGGGGGCTAGCGAACACCGGGGAGCTGTTTTTT | CASSSGGLANTGELFF
TRBJ2-7 | TRBV28 | - | - | TGTGCCAGCAGGCGTGGACAGTCTTACGAGCAGTACTTC | CASRRGQSYEQYF
TRBJ1-5 | TRBV4-3 | once | TRBD1 | TGCGCCAGCAGCCATGATGGCCCTGGGACAGCGCAATCCTACAATCAGCCCCAGCATTTT | CASSHDGPGTAQSYNQPQHF
TRBJ2-6 | TRBV5-1 | once | TRBD1 | TGCGCCAGTACTTCAGGGGGCGTTGGGGCCAACGTCCTGACTTTC | CASTSGGVGANVLTF
TRBJ2-5 | TRBV27 | - | TRBD2 | TGTGCCAGCAGTTTTGGCGGGAGGGGGGAGACCCAGTACTTC | CASSFGGRGETQYF
TRBJ1-5 | TRBV2 | - | - | TGTGCCAGCAGTGCCATTAGCAATCAGCCCCAGCATTTT | CASSAISNQPQHF
TRBJ1-2 | TRBV2 | - | - | TGTGCCAGCAGTGACGACAGCTATGGCTACACCTTC | CASSDDSYGYTF
TRBJ2-7 | TRBV19 | - | TRBD2 | TGTGCCAGTAGTCGGGAGGGCCGGTACGAGCAGTACTTC | CASSREGRYEQYF
TRBJ2-3 | TRBV3-1/TRBV3-2 | - | TRBD2 | TGTGCCAGCAGCCAAGACGCGACTAGCGGAGAGCAGTATTTT | CASSQDATSGEQYF
TRBJ1-1 | TRBV28 | - | TRBD1 | TGTGCCAGCGACAGGGCGAACACTGAAGCTTTCTTT | CASDRANTEAFF
TRBJ2-2 | TRBV7-3 | - | - | TGTGCCAGCAGCCAGACACTAGGTTCCGGGGAGCTGTTTTTT | CASSQTLGSGELFF
TRBJ1-4 | TRBV19 | - | - | TGTGCCAGTAGCAGTCTTAATGAAAAACTGTTTTTT | CASSSLNEKLFF
TRBJ2-7 | TRBV30 | - | - | TGTGCCTGGAGTTCGCGGCCCTTCGAGCAGTACTTC | CAWSSRPFEQYF
TRBJ2-7 | TRBV7-8 | - | - | TGTGCCAGCAGCTTCGTGAGTGGGAGCCTCTCCTACGAGCAGTACTTC | CASSFVSGSLSYEQYF
TRBJ2-7 | TRBV5-4 | - | - | TGTGCCAGCAGCTTGCGTAACTCCGCCTACGAGCAGTACTTC | CASSLRNSAYEQYF
TRBJ1-6 | TRBV20-1 | - | - | TGCAGTGCTAGTTGGGGCAGGGTCGATTCACCCCTCCACTTT | CSASWGRVDSPLHF
TRBJ2-5 | TRBV28 | - | - | TGTGCCAGCAGGACTAGCCAAGAGACCCAGTACTTC | CASRTSQETQYF
TRBJ2-5 | TRBV20-1 | - | TRBD2 | TGCAGTGCTAGTGTTAGCGGGAGGGTAGAGACCCAGTACTTC | CSASVSGRVETQYF
TRBJ2-5 | TRBV19 | once | TRBD2 | TGTGCCAGTAGTAGTTCGGCTAGCGGGGAGTACCAAGAGACCCAGTACTTC | CASSSSASGEYQETQYF
TRBJ1-6 | TRBV27 | once | TRBD1 | TGTGCCAGCAGTCTACGGGACAGGGGGCGCCTTGGCTCACCCCTCCACTTT | CASSLRDRGRLGSPLHF
TRBJ1-1 | TRBV5-4 | - | TRBD1 | TGTGCCAGCAGCTTAATACCGGGACAGTGGAACACTGAAGCTTTCTTT | CASSLIPGQWNTEAFF
TRBJ2-2 | TRBV7-9 | - | - | TGTGCCAGCAGCCCCGGTGAGGTCGGGGAGCTGTTTTTT | CASSPGEVGELFF
TRBJ1-5 | TRBV6-5 | - | - | TGTGCCAGCGCAAGAGGAATCAATCAGCCCCAGCATTTT | CASARGINQPQHF
TRBJ2-1 | TRBV28 | - | TRBD1 | TGTGCCAGCAGTCAAAACCGGGACAGGTTACTCAATGAGCAGTTCTTC | CASSQNRDRLLNEQFF
TRBJ1-3 | TRBV4-1 | - | - | TGCGCCAGCAGGGAGGGCAGGTTCTCTGGAAACACCATATATTTT | CASREGRFSGNTIYF
TRBJ2-7 | TRBV30 | - | TRBD1 | TGTGCCTGGAGGGATCCCGGGACAGGAGTCTACGAGCAGTACTTC | CAWRDPGTGVYEQYF
TRBJ2-7 | TRBV6-5 | - | TRBD1 | TGTGCCAGCAGCCCCGGACAGGGGATAGGTTACGAGCAGTACTTC | CASSPGQGIGYEQYF
TRBJ2-7 | TRBV7-9 | - | TRBD1 | TGTGCCAGCAGCCCAGACAGGGCTTACGAGCAGTACTTC | CASSPDRAYEQYF
TRBJ1-2 | TRBV5-1 | - | - | TGCGCCAGCAGCCCCCAGGGCGACGGCTACACCTTC | CASSPQGDGYTF
TRBJ2-7 | TRBV7-2 | - | - | TGTGCCAGCAGCTTATTGGGGCTAATGAGCTCCTACGAGCAGTACTTC | CASSLLGLMSSYEQYF
TRBJ2-1 | TRBV5-4 | - | - | TGTGCCAGCAGCCCCATAGCACAGGGTATATACAATGAGCAGTTCTTC | CASSPIAQGIYNEQFF
TRBJ2-7 | TRBV30 | - | TRBD1 | TGTGCCTGGAGTAGAGGACAGGTGAGACCCTACGAGCAGTACTTC | CAWSRGQVRPYEQYF
TRBJ2-5 | TRBV7-2 | - | - | TGTGCCAGCAGCCTGGGGGGGCGCGGGAAGACCCAGTACTTC | CASSLGGRGKTQYF
TRBJ2-5 | TRBV6-6 | - | TRBD2 | TGTGCCAGCAGTGATACCCGGACTAGCGGAGAGACCCAGTACTTC | CASSDTRTSGETQYF
TRBJ2-2 | TRBV21-1 | - | - | TGTGCCAGCAGCACTAGCGGGCCAAACACCGGGGAGCTGTTTTTT | CASSTSGPNTGELFF
TRBJ2-3 | TRBV19 | - | TRBD1 | TGTGCCAGTAGTTCACGGGACAGGGGGTATACAGATACGCAGTATTTT | CASSSRDRGYTDTQYF